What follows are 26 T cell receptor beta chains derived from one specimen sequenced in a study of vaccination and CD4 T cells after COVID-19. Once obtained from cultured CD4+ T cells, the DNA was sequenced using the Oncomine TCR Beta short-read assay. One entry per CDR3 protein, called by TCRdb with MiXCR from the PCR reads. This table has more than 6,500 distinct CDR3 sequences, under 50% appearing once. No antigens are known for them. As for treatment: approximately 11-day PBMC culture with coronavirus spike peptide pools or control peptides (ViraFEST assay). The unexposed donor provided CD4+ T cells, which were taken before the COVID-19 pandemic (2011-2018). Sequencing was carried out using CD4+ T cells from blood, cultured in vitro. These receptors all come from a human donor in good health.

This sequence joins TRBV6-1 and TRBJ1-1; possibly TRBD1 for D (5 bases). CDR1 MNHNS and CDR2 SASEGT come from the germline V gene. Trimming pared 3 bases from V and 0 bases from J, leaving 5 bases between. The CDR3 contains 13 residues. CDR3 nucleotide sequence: TGTGCCAGCAGTGAGGGACTGAACACTGAAGCTTTCTTT. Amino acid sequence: CASSEGLNTEAFF.

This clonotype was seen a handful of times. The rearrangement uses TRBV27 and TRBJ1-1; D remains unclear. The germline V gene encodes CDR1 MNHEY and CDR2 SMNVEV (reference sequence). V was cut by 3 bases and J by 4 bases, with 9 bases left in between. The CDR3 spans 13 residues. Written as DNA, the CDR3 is TGTGCCAGCAGTTTCAAGGCAGGCACTGAAGCTTTCTTT. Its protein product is CASSFKAGTEAFF.

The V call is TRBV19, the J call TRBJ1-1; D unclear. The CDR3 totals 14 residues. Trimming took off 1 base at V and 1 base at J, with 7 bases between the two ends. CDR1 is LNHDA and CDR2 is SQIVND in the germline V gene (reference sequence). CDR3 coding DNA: TGTGCCAGTAGTATAGCGTTGGAGAACACTGAAGCTTTCTTT. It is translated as CASSIALENTEAFF.

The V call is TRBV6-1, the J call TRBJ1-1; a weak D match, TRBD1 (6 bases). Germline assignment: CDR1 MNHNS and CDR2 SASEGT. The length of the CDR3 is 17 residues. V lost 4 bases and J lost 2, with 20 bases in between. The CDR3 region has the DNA TGTGCCAGCAGTGGCCTTACAGGGTGGAGAAAAAACACTGAAGCTTTCTTT. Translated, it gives CASSGLTGWRKNTEAFF.

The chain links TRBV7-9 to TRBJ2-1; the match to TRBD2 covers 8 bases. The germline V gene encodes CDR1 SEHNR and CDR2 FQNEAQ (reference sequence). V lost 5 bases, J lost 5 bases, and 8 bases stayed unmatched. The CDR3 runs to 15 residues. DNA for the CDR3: TGTGCCAGCAGCATCCCGGGACTAGGAAACAATGAGCAGTTCTTC. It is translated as CASSIPGLGNNEQFF.

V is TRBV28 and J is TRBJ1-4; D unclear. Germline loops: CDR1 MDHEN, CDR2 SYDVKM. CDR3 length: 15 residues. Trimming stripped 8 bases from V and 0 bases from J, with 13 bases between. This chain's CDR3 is CASGLGLATNEKLFF. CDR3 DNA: TGTGCCAGCGGGCTCGGCCTTGCAACTAATGAAAAACTGTTTTTT.

The DNA of the CDR3 is TGTGCCACCAGTGAGGAATCCTACCCCCTCTACAATGAGCAGTTCTTC. Its translation is CATSEESYPLYNEQFF. The gene calls are TRBV24-1 and TRBJ2-1; D is undetermined. From germline, CDR1 is KGHDR and CDR2 SFDVKD. This CDR3 spans 16 amino acids. V was pared by 4 bases and J by 3 bases, with 15 bases between.

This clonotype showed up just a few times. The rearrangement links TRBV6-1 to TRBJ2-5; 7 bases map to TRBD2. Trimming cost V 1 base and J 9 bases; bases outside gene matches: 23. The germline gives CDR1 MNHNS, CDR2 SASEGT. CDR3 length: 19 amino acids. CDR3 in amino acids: CASSEVYNSGQDLRGAQYF. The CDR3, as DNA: TGTGCCAGCAGTGAAGTTTATAATAGCGGGCAGGACCTTCGGGGGGCCCAGTACTTC.

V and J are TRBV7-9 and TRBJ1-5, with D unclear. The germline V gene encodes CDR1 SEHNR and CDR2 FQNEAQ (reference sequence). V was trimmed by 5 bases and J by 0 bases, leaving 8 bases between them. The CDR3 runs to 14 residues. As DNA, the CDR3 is TGTGCCAGCAGCCTAGACCCTAGCAATCAGCCCCAGCATTTT. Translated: CASSLDPSNQPQHF.

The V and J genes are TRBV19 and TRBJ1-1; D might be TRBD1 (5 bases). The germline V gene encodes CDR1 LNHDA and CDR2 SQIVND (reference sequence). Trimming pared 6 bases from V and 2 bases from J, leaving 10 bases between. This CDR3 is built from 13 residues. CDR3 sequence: CASRFGHNTEAFF. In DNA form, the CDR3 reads TGTGCCAGTAGGTTCGGACACAACACTGAAGCTTTCTTT.

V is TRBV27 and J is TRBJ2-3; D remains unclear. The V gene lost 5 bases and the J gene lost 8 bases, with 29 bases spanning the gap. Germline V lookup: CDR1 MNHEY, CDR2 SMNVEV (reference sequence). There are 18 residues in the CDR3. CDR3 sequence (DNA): TGTGCCAGCAGTCCTTCGAGTCCCGTTTGGGATCTTTTAGCTACGCAGTATTTT. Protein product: CASSPSSPVWDLLATQYF.

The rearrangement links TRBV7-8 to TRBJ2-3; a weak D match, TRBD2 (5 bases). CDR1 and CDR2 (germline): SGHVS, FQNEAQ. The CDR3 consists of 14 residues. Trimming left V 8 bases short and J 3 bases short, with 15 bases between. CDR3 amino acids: CASGPFRLTDTQYF. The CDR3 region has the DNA TGTGCCAGCGGCCCGTTTAGACTAACAGATACGCAGTATTTT.

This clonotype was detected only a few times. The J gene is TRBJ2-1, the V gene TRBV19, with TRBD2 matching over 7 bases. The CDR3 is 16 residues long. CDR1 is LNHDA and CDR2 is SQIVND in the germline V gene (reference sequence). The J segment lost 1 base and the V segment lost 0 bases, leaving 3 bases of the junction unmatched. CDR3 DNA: TGTGCCAGTAGTATAGAGCGGGAGAGATCCTACAATGAGCAGTTCTTC. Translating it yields CASSIERERSYNEQFF. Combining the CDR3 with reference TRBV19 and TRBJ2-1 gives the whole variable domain DGGITQSPKYLFRKEGQNVTLSCEQNLNHDAMYWYRQDPGQGLRLIYYSQIVNDFQKGDIAEGYSVSREKKESFPLTVTSAQKNPTAFYLCASSIERERSYNEQFFGPGTRLTVL.

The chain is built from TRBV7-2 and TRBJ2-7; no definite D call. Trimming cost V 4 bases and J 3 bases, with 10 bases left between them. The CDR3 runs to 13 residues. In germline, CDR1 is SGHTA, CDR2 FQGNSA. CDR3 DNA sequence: TGTGCCAGCAGCTCCCGTCAGAGCTACGAGCAGTACTTC. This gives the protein CASSSRQSYEQYF.

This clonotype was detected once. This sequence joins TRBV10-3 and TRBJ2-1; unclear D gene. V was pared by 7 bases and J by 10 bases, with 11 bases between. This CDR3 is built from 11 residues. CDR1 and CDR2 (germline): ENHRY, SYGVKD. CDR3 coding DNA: TGTGCCATCAAGGGAAGGACGGAGCAGTTCTTC. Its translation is CAIKGRTEQFF.

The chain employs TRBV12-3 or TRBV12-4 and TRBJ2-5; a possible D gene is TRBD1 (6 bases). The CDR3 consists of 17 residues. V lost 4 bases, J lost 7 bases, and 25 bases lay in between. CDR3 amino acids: CASSYDGTPRSSGTQYF. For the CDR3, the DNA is TGTGCCAGCAGTTACGACGGGACACCCAGGAGTAGTGGGACCCAGTACTTC.

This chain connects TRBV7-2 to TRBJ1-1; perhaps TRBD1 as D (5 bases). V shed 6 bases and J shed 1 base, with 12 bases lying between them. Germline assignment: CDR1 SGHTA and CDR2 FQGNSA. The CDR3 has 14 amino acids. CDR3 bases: TGTGCCAGCAGTGCCCGCGGGGGGAACACTGAAGCTTTCTTT. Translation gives CASSARGGNTEAFF. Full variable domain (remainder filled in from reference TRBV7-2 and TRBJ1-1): GAGVSQSPSNKVTEKGKDVELRCDPISGHTALYWYRQSLGQGLEFLIYFQGNSAPDKSGLPSDRFSAERTGGSVSTLTIQRTQQEDSAVYLCASSARGGNTEAFFGQGTRLTVV.

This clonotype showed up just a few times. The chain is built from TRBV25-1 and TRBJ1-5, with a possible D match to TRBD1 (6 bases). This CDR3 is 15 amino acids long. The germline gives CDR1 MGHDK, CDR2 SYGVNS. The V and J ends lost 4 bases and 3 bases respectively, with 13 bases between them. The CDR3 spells CASSGGGQPNQPQHF. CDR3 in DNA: TGTGCCAGCAGTGGGGGTGGACAGCCCAATCAGCCCCAGCATTTT.

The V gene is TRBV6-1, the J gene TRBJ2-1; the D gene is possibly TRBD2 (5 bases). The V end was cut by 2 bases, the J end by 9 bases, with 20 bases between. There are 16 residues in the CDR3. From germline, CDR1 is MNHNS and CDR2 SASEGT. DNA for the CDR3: TGTGCCAGCAGTGAAACGGGGTTAATCGGTTCAAGTGAGCAGTTCTTC. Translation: CASSETGLIGSSEQFF.

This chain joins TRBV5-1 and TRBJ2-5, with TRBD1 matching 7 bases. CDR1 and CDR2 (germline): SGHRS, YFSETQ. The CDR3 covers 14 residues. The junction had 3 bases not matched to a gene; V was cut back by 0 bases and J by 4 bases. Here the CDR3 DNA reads TGCGCCAGCAGCTTGGGCGCAGGGGGAGAGACCCAGTACTTC. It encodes CASSLGAGGETQYF.

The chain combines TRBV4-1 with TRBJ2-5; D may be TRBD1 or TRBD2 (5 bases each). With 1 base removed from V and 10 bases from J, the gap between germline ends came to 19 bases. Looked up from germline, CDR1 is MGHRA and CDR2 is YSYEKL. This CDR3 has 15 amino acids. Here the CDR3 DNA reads TGCGCCAGCAGCCAAGCCATCCGGGACGGTAGTGACCAGTACTTC. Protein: CASSQAIRDGSDQYF.

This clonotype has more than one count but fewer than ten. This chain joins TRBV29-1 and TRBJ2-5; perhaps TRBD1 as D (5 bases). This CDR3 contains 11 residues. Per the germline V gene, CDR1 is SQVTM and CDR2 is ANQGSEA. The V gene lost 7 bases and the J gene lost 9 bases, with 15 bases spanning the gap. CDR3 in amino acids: CSGLTTGPQYF. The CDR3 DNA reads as TGCAGCGGCCTGACCACAGGTCCCCAGTACTTC.

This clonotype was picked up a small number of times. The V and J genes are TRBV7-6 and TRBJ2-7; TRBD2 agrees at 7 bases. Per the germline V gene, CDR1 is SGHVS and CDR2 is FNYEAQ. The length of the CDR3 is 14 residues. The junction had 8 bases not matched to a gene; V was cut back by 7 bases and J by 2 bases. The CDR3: CASTLGAGAYEQYF. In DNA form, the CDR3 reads TGTGCCAGCACCCTAGGGGCGGGAGCCTACGAGCAGTACTTC.

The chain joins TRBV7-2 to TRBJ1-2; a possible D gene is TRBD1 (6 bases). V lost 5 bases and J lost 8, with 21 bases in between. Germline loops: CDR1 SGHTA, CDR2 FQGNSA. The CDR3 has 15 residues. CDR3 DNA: TGTGCCAGCAGCAGAGGAGAAGGGCAGGGGAGCGGCTACACCTTC. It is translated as CASSRGEGQGSGYTF.

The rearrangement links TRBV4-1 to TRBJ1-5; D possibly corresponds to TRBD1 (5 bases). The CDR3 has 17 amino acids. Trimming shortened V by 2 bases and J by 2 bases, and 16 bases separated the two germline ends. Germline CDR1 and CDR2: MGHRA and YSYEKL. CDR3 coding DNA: TGCGCCAGCAGCCAAACCCTAGTGAGGGGCCGCAATCAGCCCCAGCATTTT. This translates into CASSQTLVRGRNQPQHF.

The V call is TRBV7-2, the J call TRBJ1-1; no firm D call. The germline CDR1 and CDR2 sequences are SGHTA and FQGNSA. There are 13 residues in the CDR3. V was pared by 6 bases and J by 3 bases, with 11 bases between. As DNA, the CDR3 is TGTGCCAGCAGATTCGGCCGGGACACTGAAGCTTTCTTT. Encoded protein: CASRFGRDTEAFF.